These 7 T cell receptor beta chains were all obtained from the same sample, sequenced in a study of blood T cell repertoires in COVID-19. The protocol was immunoSEQ multiplex PCR, while the TCRdb copy is restricted to in-frame clones and leaves out a portion. The data contain 140,000 to 150,000 clones, 75% to 85% of them singletons. The sample consisted of peripheral blood. The receptors were sampled from a man aged 55 to 70 with active or convalescent COVID-19.

The rearrangement joins TRBV5-1 to TRBJ2-7; TRBD2 might be the D (6 bases). CDR1 SGHRS and CDR2 YFSETQ come from the germline V gene. The CDR3 runs 15 residues. V shed 0 bases and J shed 1 base, with 11 bases lying between them. The CDR3 sequence is CASSLGTTYSYEQYF. The CDR3 nucleotides are TGCGCCAGCAGCTTGGGGACTACGTATTCCTACGAGCAGTACTTC.

The chain couples TRBV29-1 to TRBJ1-1, with no clear D. Germline V gives CDR1 SQVTM, CDR2 ANQGSEA. V lost 0 bases and J lost 5, with 13 bases in between. This CDR3 is 14 amino acids long. The CDR3 sequence is CSVEDLRADTEAFF. DNA for the CDR3: TGCAGCGTTGAAGATCTTCGCGCCGATACTGAAGCTTTCTTT.

The chain carries TRBV4-2 and TRBJ1-5; no firm D call. Between the trimmed V and J ends, which lost 0 bases and 6 bases, there was a span of 9 bases. The CDR3 runs 14 residues. In germline, CDR1 is LGHNA, CDR2 YNFKEQ. In DNA, the CDR3 is TGTGCCAGCAGCCAAGATCCCCGGGGTCAGCCCCAGCATTTT. Translation: CASSQDPRGQPQHF.

V usage is TRBV6-5 and J usage is TRBJ1-1, with TRBD1 as a possible D gene (6 bases). Germline values: CDR1 MNHEY, CDR2 SVGAGI. V lost 11 bases to trimming and J lost 5 bases, with 18 bases between them. The CDR3 covers 13 residues. The CDR3 sequence is CAAREQGFTEAFF. CDR3 DNA: TGTGCCGCCCGCGAACAGGGATTTACTGAAGCTTTCTTT.

The chain has TRBV6-2 or TRBV6-3 and TRBJ1-6; maybe TRBD1 (6 bases). V gave up 6 bases and J gave up 7 bases, with 16 bases separating them. This CDR3 comprises 15 residues. Germline V gene lookup returns CDR1 MNHEY and CDR2 SVGEGT. The DNA of the CDR3 is TGTGCCAGCAGCCGCCCCACAGGGAACAATTCACCCCTCCACTTT. This codes for CASSRPTGNNSPLHF.

This chain uses TRBV2 with TRBJ2-2; no clear D. Looked up from germline, CDR1 is SNHLY and CDR2 is FYNNEI. Between the trimmed V and J ends, which lost 6 bases and 6 bases, there was a span of 11 bases. CDR3 length: 13 residues. The CDR3 DNA reads TGTGCCAGCAGCGCGATGGTGGCCGGGGAGCTGTTTTTT. This encodes CASSAMVAGELFF.

This sequence joins TRBV28 and TRBJ1-4; TRBD1 might be the D (6 bases). Per germline, CDR1 MDHEN and CDR2 SYDVKM. Between the trimmed V and J ends, which lost 4 bases and 8 bases, there was a span of 20 bases. The CDR3 has 16 amino acids. CDR3: CASSSQKGGDWEKLFF. The CDR3 DNA reads TGTGCCAGCAGTTCTCAGAAGGGGGGGGATTGGGAAAAACTGTTTTTT.